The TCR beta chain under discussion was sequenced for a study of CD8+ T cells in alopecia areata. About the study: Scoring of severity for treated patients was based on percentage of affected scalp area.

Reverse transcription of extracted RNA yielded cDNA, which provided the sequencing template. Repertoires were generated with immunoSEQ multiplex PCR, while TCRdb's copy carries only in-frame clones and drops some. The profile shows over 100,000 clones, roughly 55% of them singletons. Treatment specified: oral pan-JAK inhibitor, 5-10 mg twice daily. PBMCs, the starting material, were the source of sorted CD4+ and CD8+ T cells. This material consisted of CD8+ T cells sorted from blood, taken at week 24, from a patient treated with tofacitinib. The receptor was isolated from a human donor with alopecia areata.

The CDR3 DNA sequence: TGTGCCAGCAGTCCTCCGGGGTACGATCAGCCCCAGCATTTT. The encoded protein is CASSPPGYDQPQHF. The gene calls are TRBV6-1 and TRBJ1-5, with unresolved D. Germline values: CDR1 MNHNS, CDR2 SASEGT. Trimming took off 5 bases at V and 5 bases at J, with 13 bases between the two ends. This CDR3 has 14 amino acids.